This is a list of T cell receptor beta chains from one sample in a study of breast tumors, draining lymph nodes, adjacent tissues. TCRdb called the multiplex PCR reads again in MiXCR, with one record for every CDR3 protein. Of around 130,000 distinct CDR3 sequences in the sample, approximately 32% are singletons; the top ten hold roughly 2.2%. Sequenced material: axillary lymph node tissue. All receptors derive from a female donor with breast cancer. Some clones in this sample may be carry-over from other donors' samples. Each CDR3 is given with its conserved first and last residue. A D gene is named only where the DNA matches it firmly. Rows may omit the clone size; those that give it use once, few, many or a size class.

V	size	D	J	CDR3	DNA
TRBV6-5	.	TRBD2	TRBJ2-7	CASSHSDSGGMYSYEQYF	TGTGCCAGCAGTCACTCGGACAGCGGGGGGATGTACTCCTACGAGCAGTACTTC
TRBV5-1	many	.	TRBJ1-5	CASSGDGNQPQHF	TGCGCCAGCAGCGGGGACGGCAATCAGCCCCAGCATTTT
TRBV7-9	many	.	TRBJ2-3	CASSFGGGPGDTQYF	TGTGCCAGCAGCTTTGGAGGGGGACCTGGGGATACGCAGTATTTT
TRBV4-2	.	.	TRBJ2-6	CASSQRTGANVLTF	TGTGCCAGCAGCCAACGGACAGGGGCCAACGTCCTGACTTTC
TRBV29-1	.	TRBD1	TRBJ1-2	CSVEDTGTGKNYGYTF	TGCAGCGTTGAAGACACCGGGACAGGGAAGAACTATGGCTACACCTTC
TRBV5-8	many	TRBD1	TRBJ2-1	CASSRTGGGYNEQFF	TGTGCCAGCAGCAGAACAGGGGGAGGCTACAATGAGCAGTTCTTC
TRBV10-3	many	.	TRBJ2-5	CAISVAGTGQETQYF	TGTGCCATCAGTGTTGCTGGGACGGGGCAAGAGACCCAGTACTTC
TRBV11-3	many	.	TRBJ1-2	CASSLGYDTDYGYTF	TGTGCCAGCAGCTTAGGGTACGATACGGACTATGGCTACACCTTC
TRBV5-1	many	TRBD1	TRBJ2-5	CASSLGGGVHTQYF	TGCGCCAGCAGCTTGGGAGGGGGCGTGCACACCCAGTACTTC
TRBV6-5	many	.	TRBJ2-3	CASSFGGGGGTDTQYF	TGTGCCAGCAGTTTCGGTGGAGGGGGGGGCACAGATACGCAGTATTTT
TRBV20-1	many	.	TRBJ2-3	CSASGHRAVDTQYF	TGCAGTGCTTCGGGACATCGGGCGGTGGATACGCAGTATTTT
TRBV4-2	many	.	TRBJ1-2	CASSEANYGYTF	TGTGCCAGCTCGGAAGCTAACTATGGCTACACCTTC
TRBV12-3/TRBV12-4	many	.	TRBJ1-5	CASRSGESSNQPQHF	TGTGCCAGCAGATCCGGGGAGAGTAGCAATCAGCCCCAGCATTTT
TRBV4-1	few	.	TRBJ1-1	CASSQRQAIKNTEAFF	TGCGCCAGCAGCCAGAGACAGGCAATAAAGAACACTGAAGCTTTCTTT
TRBV14	.	.	TRBJ2-3	CASSQDPWQDSKGSYQYTQYF	TGTGCCAGCAGCCAAGATCCGTGGCAGGACTCGAAGGGCAGTTACCAGTATACGCAGTATTTT
TRBV3-1	many	.	TRBJ2-3	CASSQGTNTDTQYF	TGTGCCAGCAGCCAAGGCACCAACACAGATACGCAGTATTTT
TRBV18	many	.	TRBJ2-2	CASSTSHTGELFF	TGTGCCAGCTCAACATCGCACACCGGGGAGCTGTTTTTT
TRBV5-6	many	.	TRBJ2-7	CASSLQGGLFSEQYF	TGTGCCAGCAGCTTGCAGGGGGGACTATTTTCCGAGCAGTACTTC
TRBV5-1	many	.	TRBJ2-7	CASSADTKTEQYF	TGCGCCAGCAGCGCGGACACTAAGACCGAGCAGTACTTC
TRBV2	.	.	TRBJ1-6	CASSSRGLHF	TGTGCCAGCAGCTCTCGGGGCCTCCACTTT
TRBV24-1	few	TRBD2	TRBJ2-1	CAPAPGSSGAPEQFF	TGTGCCCCAGCCCCTGGGTCTAGCGGGGCGCCTGAGCAGTTCTTC
TRBV9	many	.	TRBJ2-3	CASSPRWDGTDTQYF	TGTGCCAGCAGCCCCCGGTGGGATGGGACAGATACGCAGTATTTT
TRBV12-3/TRBV12-4	.	.	TRBJ2-1	CASSFMGEEQFF	TGTGCCAGCAGTTTCATGGGTGAGGAGCAGTTCTTC
TRBV4-1	.	.	TRBJ1-3	CASSCDRVVSGNTMYF	TGCGCCAGCAGCTGTGACCGGGTAGTATCTGGAAACACCATGTATTTT
TRBV6-2/TRBV6-3	many	.	TRBJ1-5	CASTHPPTFSNQPQHF	TGTGCCAGCACCCACCCGCCCACCTTTAGCAATCAGCCCCAGCATTTT
TRBV20-1	many	.	TRBJ2-6	CSARDEQVGANVLTF	TGCAGTGCTAGAGATGAGCAGGTTGGGGCCAACGTCCTGACTTTC
TRBV28	many	.	TRBJ1-5	CASSLGTPNQPQHF	TGTGCCAGCAGTTTGGGGACCCCAAATCAGCCCCAGCATTTT
TRBV27	.	.	TRBJ2-7	CASRFAGAYEQYF	TGTGCCAGCCGTTTCGCGGGGGCCTACGAGCAGTACTTT
TRBV9	many	TRBD1	TRBJ2-2	CAILLQGAAGELFF	TGTGCCATCCTCTTACAGGGGGCCGCCGGGGAGCTGTTTTTT
TRBV4-3	many	.	TRBJ2-2	CASSQGSWNTGELFF	TGCGCCAGCAGCCAAGGATCGTGGAACACCGGGGAGCTGTTTTTT
TRBV7-2	many	TRBD1	TRBJ2-5	CASSYKTGVRETQYF	TGTGCCAGCAGCTACAAGACAGGGGTGAGAGAGACCCAGTACTTC
TRBV7-9	.	.	TRBJ1-1	CASSETGSGTEAFF	TGTGCCAGCAGCGAAACAGGGTCGGGCACTGAAGCTTTCTTT
TRBV5-1	many	TRBD1	TRBJ1-6	CASSSQQGVDNSPLHF	TGCGCCAGCAGCTCCCAACAGGGGGTAGATAATTCACCCCTCCACTTT